Detailed here is one T cell receptor (beta chain). This sample is drawn from a study of blood T cell repertoires in COVID-19. The CDR3 totals 15 residues. CDR1 is MNHEY, CDR2 SMNVEV, per germline (reference sequence). Trimming removed 8 bases from V and 6 bases from J, with 19 bases in between. The protocol was immunoSEQ multiplex PCR, while the TCRdb copy is restricted to in-frame clones and leaves out a portion. The data show more than 110,000 clones, 82% seen once. Sequencing was carried out using peripheral blood. The chain links TRBV27 to TRBJ2-2; possible D gene TRBD2, 6 bases. The TCR was taken from an elderly woman with acute or convalescent COVID-19. This chain's CDR3 is CASYSTLAPPGELFF. The CDR3 DNA sequence: TGTGCCAGCTACTCCACGCTAGCGCCTCCCGGGGAGCTGTTTTTT.